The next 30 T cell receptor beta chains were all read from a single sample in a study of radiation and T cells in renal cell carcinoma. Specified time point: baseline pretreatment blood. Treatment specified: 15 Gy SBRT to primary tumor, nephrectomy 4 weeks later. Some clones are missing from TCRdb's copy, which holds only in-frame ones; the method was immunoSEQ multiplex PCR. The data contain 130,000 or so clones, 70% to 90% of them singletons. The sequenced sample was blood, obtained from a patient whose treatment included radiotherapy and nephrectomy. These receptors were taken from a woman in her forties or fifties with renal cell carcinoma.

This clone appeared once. The CDR3 reads CASSESGGGPNYGYTF. CDR3 DNA sequence: TGTGCCAGCAGTGAATCGGGGGGGGGCCCTAACTATGGCTACACCTTC. The chain recombines TRBV25-1 with TRBJ1-2; possibly TRBD1 for D (6 bases). The CDR3 has 16 residues. Trimming pared 1 base from V and 0 bases from J, leaving 12 bases between. CDR1 and CDR2 from the germline V gene are MGHDK and SYGVNS.

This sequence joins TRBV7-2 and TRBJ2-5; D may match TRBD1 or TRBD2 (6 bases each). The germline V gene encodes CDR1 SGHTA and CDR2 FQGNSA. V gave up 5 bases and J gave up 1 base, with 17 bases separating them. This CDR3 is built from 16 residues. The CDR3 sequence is CASSVGGLRSQETQYF. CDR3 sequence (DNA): TGTGCCAGCAGCGTCGGGGGCCTCAGATCCCAAGAGACCCAGTACTTC.

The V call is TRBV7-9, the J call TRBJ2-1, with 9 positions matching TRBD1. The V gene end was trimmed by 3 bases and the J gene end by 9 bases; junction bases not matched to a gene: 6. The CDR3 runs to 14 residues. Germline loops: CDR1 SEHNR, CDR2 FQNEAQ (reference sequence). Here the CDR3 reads CASSLNRGPSEQFF. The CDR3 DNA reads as TGTGCCAGCAGCTTGAACAGGGGGCCGTCTGAGCAGTTCTTC.

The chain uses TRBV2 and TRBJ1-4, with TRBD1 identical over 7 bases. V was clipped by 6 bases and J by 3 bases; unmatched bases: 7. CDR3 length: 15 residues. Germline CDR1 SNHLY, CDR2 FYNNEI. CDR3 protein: CASSRDSSSNEKLFF. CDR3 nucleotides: TGTGCCAGCAGCAGGGACAGCTCCTCTAATGAAAAACTGTTTTTT.

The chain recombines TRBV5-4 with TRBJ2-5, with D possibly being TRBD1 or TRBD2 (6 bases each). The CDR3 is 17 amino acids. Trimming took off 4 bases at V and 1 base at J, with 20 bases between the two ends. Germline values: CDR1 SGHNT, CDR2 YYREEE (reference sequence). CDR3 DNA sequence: TGTGCCAGCAGCCCGAATGCAGGGGCCGGGGGCCAAGAGACCCAGTACTTC. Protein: CASSPNAGAGGQETQYF.

The CDR3 nucleotides are TGTGCCACCCATGACCCCAACACTGAAGCTTTCTTT. As protein: CATHDPNTEAFF. The chain is built from TRBV2 and TRBJ1-1; the D is unclear. The V end lost 10 bases, the J end lost 2 bases, and 11 bases lay between the germline ends. There are 12 residues in the CDR3. Germline values: CDR1 SNHLY, CDR2 FYNNEI.

CDR3 protein: CASSLTGGRRGYTF. DNA of the CDR3: TGTGCCAGCAGCTTAACAGGGGGAAGACGTGGCTACACCTTC. The rearrangement joins TRBV11-2 to TRBJ1-2, with 8 bases aligning to TRBD1. The CDR3 is 14 amino acids. The germline CDR1 and CDR2 sequences are SGHAT and FQNNGV. V shed 2 bases, J shed 7 bases, and the junction held 6 bases outside the gene matches.

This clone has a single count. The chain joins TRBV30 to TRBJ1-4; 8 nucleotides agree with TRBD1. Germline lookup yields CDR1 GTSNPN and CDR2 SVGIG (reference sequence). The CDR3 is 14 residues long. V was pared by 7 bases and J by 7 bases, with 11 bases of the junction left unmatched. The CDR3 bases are TGTGCCTCCGACCACAGGGGGTACAGTGAAAAACTGTTTTTT. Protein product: CASDHRGYSEKLFF.

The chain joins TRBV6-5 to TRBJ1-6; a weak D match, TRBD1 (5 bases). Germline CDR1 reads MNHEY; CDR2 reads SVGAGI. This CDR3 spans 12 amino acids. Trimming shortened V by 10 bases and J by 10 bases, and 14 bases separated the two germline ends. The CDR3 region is CATKVGESPLHF. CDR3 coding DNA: TGTGCCACCAAGGTGGGGGAATCACCCCTCCACTTT.

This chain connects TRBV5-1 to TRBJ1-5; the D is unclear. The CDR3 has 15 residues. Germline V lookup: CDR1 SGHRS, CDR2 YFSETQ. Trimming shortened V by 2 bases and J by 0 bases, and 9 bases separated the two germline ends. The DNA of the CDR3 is TGCGCCAGCAGCTTATTAGGGATTAGCAATCAGCCCCAGCATTTT. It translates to CASSLLGISNQPQHF. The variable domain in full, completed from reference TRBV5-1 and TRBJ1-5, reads KAGVTQTPRYLIKTRGQQVTLSCSPISGHRSVSWYQQTPGQGLQFLFEYFSETQRNKGNFPGRFSGRQFSNSRSEMNVSTLELGDSALYLCASSLLGISNQPQHFGDGTRLSIL.

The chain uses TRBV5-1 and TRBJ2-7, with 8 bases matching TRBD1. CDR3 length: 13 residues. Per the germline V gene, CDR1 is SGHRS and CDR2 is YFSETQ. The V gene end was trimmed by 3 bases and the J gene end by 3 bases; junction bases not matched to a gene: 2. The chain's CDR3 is CASSSDRGYEQYF. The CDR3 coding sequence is TGCGCCAGCAGCTCTGACAGGGGCTACGAGCAGTACTTC.

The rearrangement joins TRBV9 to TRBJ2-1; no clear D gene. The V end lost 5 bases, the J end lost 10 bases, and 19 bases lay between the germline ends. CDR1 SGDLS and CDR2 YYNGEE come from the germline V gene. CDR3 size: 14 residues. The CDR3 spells CASSRTPRLQEQFF. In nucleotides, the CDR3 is TGTGCCAGCAGTCGGACCCCCCGACTCCAGGAGCAGTTCTTC.

Here the CDR3 reads CASSPPTGYGYTF. The CDR3 region has the DNA TGTGCCAGCAGCCCCCCCACAGGGTATGGCTACACCTTC. This rearrangement joins TRBV5-6 to TRBJ1-2; D possibly corresponds to TRBD1 (6 bases). Trimming cost V 4 bases and J 5 bases, with 12 bases left between them. This CDR3 is built from 13 residues. Germline V gene data show CDR1 as SGHDT and CDR2 as YYEEEE. The full variable domain, with the rest looked up from reference TRBV5-6 and TRBJ1-2, is DAGVTQSPTHLIKTRGQQVTLRCSPKSGHDTVSWYQQALGQGPQFIFQYYEEEERQRGNFPDRFSGHQFPNYSSELNVNALLLGDSALYLCASSPPTGYGYTFGSGTRLTVV.

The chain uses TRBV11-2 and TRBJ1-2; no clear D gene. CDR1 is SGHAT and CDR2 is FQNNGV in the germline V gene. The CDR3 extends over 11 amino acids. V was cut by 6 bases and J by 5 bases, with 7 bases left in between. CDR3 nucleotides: TGTGCCAGCAGTGCCGGGTATGGCTACACCTTC. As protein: CASSAGYGYTF.

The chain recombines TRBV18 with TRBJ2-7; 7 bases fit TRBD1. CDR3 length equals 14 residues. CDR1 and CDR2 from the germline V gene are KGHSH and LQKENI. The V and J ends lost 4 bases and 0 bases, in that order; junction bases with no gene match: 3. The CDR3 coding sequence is TGTGCCAGCTCACGACAGGGATCCTCCTACGAGCAGTACTTC. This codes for CASSRQGSSYEQYF.

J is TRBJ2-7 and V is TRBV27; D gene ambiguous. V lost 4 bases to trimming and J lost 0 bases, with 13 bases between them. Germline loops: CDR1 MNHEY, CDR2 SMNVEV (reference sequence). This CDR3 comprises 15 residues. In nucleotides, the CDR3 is TGTGCCAGCAGTTCACCGGAACAGAACTCCTACGAGCAGTACTTC. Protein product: CASSSPEQNSYEQYF.

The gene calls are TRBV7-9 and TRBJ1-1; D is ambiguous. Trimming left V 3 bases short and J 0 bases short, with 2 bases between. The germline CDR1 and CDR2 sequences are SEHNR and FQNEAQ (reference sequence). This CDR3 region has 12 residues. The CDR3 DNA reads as TGTGCCAGCAGCTTCATGAACACTGAAGCTTTCTTT. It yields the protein CASSFMNTEAFF.

CDR3 sequence (DNA): TGTGCCAGCAGCGTCTTAGCGAACACTGAAGCTTTCTTT. Its protein product is CASSVLANTEAFF. This rearrangement joins TRBV9 to TRBJ1-1; D call uncertain. The CDR3 is 13 amino acids. Germline V gene sequence: CDR1 SGDLS, CDR2 YYNGEE. The V end was cut by 2 bases, the J end by 1 base, with 6 bases between.

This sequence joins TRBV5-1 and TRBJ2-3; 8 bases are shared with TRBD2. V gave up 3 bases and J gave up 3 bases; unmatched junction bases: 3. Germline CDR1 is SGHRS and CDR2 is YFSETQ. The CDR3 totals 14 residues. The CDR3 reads CASSSPSGTDTQYF. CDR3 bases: TGCGCCAGCAGCTCACCTAGCGGGACAGATACGCAGTATTTT.

CDR3 in DNA: TGTGCCAGCAGCTTAGATCACAATGAGCAGTTCTTC. Translation gives CASSLDHNEQFF. This sequence joins TRBV11-2 and TRBJ2-1; D is undetermined. With 0 bases removed from V and 5 bases from J, the gap between germline ends came to 2 bases. Looked up from germline, CDR1 is SGHAT and CDR2 is FQNNGV. CDR3 length: 12 amino acids.

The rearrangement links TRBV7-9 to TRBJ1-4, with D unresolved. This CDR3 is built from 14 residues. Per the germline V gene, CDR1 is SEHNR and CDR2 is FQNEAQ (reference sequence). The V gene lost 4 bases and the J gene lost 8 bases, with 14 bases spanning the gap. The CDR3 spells CASSSPGQREKLFF. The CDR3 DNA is TGTGCCAGCAGCTCCCCGGGCCAAAGGGAAAAACTGTTTTTT.

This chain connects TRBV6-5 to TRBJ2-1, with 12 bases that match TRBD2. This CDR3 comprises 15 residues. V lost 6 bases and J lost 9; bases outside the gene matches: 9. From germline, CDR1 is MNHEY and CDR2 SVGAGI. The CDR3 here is CASRLSSGGAPEQFF. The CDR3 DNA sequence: TGTGCCAGCAGACTCTCTAGCGGGGGGGCCCCTGAGCAGTTCTTC.

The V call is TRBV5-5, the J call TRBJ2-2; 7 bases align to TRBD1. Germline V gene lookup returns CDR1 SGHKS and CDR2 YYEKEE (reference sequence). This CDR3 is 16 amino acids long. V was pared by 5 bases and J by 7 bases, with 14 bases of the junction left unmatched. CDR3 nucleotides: TGTGCCAGCAGTCGCCCTACAGGGGCGAGGGACGGGGAGCTGTTTTTT. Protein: CASSRPTGARDGELFF.

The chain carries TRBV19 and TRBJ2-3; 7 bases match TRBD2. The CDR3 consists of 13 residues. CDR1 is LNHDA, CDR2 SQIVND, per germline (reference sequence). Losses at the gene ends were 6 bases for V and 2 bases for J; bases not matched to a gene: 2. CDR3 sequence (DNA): TGTGCCAGTAGCGGGGGGTACACAGATACGCAGTATTTT. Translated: CASSGGYTDTQYF.

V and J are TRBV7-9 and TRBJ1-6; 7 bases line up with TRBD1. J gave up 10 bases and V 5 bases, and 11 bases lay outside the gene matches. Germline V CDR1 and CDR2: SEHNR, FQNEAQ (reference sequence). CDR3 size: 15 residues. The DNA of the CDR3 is TGTGCCAGCAGCACCGGGATGACAGGGCAATCACCCCTCCACTTT. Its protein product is CASSTGMTGQSPLHF.

The CDR3 here is CASSDGNYEQYF. Written as DNA, the CDR3 is TGTGCCAGCAGTGACGGCAACTACGAGCAGTACTTC. The rearrangement joins TRBV2 to TRBJ2-7; D is undetermined. The germline V gene has CDR1 SNHLY and CDR2 FYNNEI. The CDR3 runs 12 residues. V was shortened by 3 bases and J by 3 bases, with 6 bases between the two germline ends.

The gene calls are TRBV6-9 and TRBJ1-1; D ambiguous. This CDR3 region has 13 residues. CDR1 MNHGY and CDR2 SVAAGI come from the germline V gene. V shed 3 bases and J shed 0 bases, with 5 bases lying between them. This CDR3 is CASSYGMNTEAFF. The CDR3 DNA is TGTGCCAGCAGTTACGGAATGAACACTGAAGCTTTCTTT.

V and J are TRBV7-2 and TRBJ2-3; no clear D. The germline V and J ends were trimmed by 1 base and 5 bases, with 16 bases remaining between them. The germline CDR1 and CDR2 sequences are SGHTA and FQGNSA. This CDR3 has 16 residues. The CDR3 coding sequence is TGTGCCAGCAGCTTAGGGGTCGAGATCACGGGAGATACGCAGTATTTT. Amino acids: CASSLGVEITGDTQYF.

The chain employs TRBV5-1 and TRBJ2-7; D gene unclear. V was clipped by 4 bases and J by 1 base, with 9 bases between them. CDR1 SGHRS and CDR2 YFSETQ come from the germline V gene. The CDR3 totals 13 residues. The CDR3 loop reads CASSGEDSYEQYF. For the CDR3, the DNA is TGCGCCAGCAGCGGGGAAGATTCCTACGAGCAGTACTTC.

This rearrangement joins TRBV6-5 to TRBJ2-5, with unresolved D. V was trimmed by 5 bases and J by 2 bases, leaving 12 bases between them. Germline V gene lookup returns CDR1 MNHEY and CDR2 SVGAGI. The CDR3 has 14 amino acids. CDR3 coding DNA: TGTGCCAGCAGTCTCGGATCAACTCAAGAGACCCAGTACTTC. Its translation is CASSLGSTQETQYF.